Presented here are 15 T cell receptor beta chains from one specimen sequenced in a study of shared clonotypes between healthy human individuals. The data were produced by immunoSEQ multiplex PCR, yet TCRdb's version contains in-frame clones alone and is incomplete. The data show roughly 500,000 clones, with 60% to 80% seen just once and 12% held by the top ten. Sequencing was performed on PBMCs. The receptors originated from a woman aged 40 to 50 in good health. Some clones in this sample may be carry-over from other donors' samples.

This clone has a single count. V gene TRBV27 combines with J gene TRBJ2-3; TRBD2 might be the D (6 bases). CDR3 size: 10 residues. In germline, CDR1 is MNHEY, CDR2 SMNVEV (reference sequence). The CDR3 is CPGGTDTQYF. The CDR3 nucleotides read TGTCCGGGGGGCACAGATACGCAGTATTTT.

This rearrangement joins TRBV5-1 to TRBJ2-5; no firm D call. This CDR3 spans 14 amino acids. The germline V and J ends were trimmed by 0 bases and 2 bases, with 8 bases remaining between them. Germline V gives CDR1 SGHRS, CDR2 YFSETQ. This chain's CDR3 is CASSLEAPQETQYF. CDR3 nucleotides: TGCGCCAGCAGCTTGGAGGCACCACAAGAGACCCAGTACTTC.

The chain combines TRBV4-2 with TRBJ2-5; D not resolved. The germline V gene encodes CDR1 LGHNA and CDR2 YNFKEQ. The CDR3 contains 15 residues. V lost 0 bases and J lost 0, with 8 bases in between. CDR3 region: CASSQDYMYQETQYF. The CDR3 DNA reads TGTGCCAGCAGCCAAGATTATATGTACCAAGAGACCCAGTACTTC.

This clone has a single count. The chain carries TRBV28 and TRBJ1-1; D unresolved. V lost 1 base, J lost 0 bases, and 12 bases lay in between. The CDR3 sequence is 16 residues long. Germline V gene sequence: CDR1 MDHEN, CDR2 SYDVKM. The CDR3 region is CASSLSGRGMNTEAFF. CDR3 sequence (DNA): TGTGCCAGCAGTTTATCTGGTCGGGGAATGAACACTGAAGCTTTCTTT.

This clone was seen only a few times. CDR3 sequence (DNA): TGTGCCAGCAGCTTAGCCACAGAGGGCACTGAAGCTTTCTTT. It translates to CASSLATEGTEAFF. This chain uses TRBV7-2 with TRBJ1-1; D call uncertain. V was trimmed by 0 bases and J by 4 bases, leaving 9 bases between them. Germline CDR1 reads SGHTA; CDR2 reads FQGNSA. The CDR3 consists of 14 residues.

This rearrangement joins TRBV2 to TRBJ2-5, with 8 bases identical to TRBD2. From germline, CDR1 is SNHLY and CDR2 FYNNEI. Trimming removed 4 bases from V and 3 bases from J; junction bases left unmatched: 4. This CDR3 contains 14 residues. The CDR3, as DNA: TGTGCCAGCAGTGTATTACTAGCGGAAGAGACCCAGTACTTC. Protein sequence: CASSVLLAEETQYF.

The rearrangement uses TRBV6-5 and TRBJ2-1; the D is unclear. V lost 6 bases and J lost 9, with 12 bases in between. The CDR3 is 12 amino acids. From germline, CDR1 is MNHEY and CDR2 SVGAGI. CDR3: CASSQPSSEQFF. CDR3 nucleotides: TGTGCCAGCAGCCAACCCTCCAGTGAGCAGTTCTTC.

Only one count was recorded for this clone. CDR3 region: CARRRGNEQFF. In nucleotides, the CDR3 is TGTGCCAGACGACGGGGTAATGAGCAGTTCTTC. The chain uses TRBV2 and TRBJ2-1; maybe TRBD2 (5 bases). The CDR3 covers 11 residues. Trimming took off 9 bases at V and 7 bases at J, with 10 bases between the two ends. Germline CDR1 SNHLY, CDR2 FYNNEI.

The CDR3 protein is CASSLGDWFSYNEQFF. The CDR3, as DNA: TGTGCCAGCAGCTTAGGGGACTGGTTCTCCTACAATGAGCAGTTCTTC. The chain uses TRBV11-2 and TRBJ2-1; weak D call: TRBD2 (6 bases). V lost 1 base and J 0 bases, leaving 10 bases between the germline ends. Germline V CDR1 and CDR2: SGHAT, FQNNGV. This CDR3 spans 16 amino acids.

CDR3: CASSPGISGANVLTF. The DNA for the CDR3 is TGTGCCAGCAGCCCCGGGATCTCTGGGGCCAACGTCCTGACTTTC. The gene calls are TRBV7-3 and TRBJ2-6; the D gene is possibly TRBD2 (5 bases). The V end was cut by 5 bases, the J end by 0 bases, with 8 bases between. Germline V lookup: CDR1 SGHTA, CDR2 FQGTGA. The CDR3 runs 15 residues.

This clone was detected only a few times. The rearrangement uses TRBV11-2 and TRBJ1-1, with a tentative D call TRBD1 (5 bases). CDR1 and CDR2 from the germline V gene are SGHAT and FQNNGV. The CDR3 spans 12 residues. The V gene lost 5 bases and the J gene lost 5 bases, with 9 bases spanning the gap. The DNA for the CDR3 is TGTGCCAGCAGCATGGCAGGGACTGAAGCTTTCTTT. This translates into CASSMAGTEAFF.

J is TRBJ2-5 and V is TRBV2, with TRBD2 matching 9 bases. Trimming cost V 0 bases and J 5 bases; bases outside gene matches: 4. Germline V CDR1 and CDR2: SNHLY, FYNNEI. The CDR3 length is 15 residues. The CDR3 coding sequence is TGTGCCAGCAGTGAAGCTTGGCGGGAGGGGGAGACCCAGTACTTC. It yields the protein CASSEAWREGETQYF.

This clone appeared a single time. This CDR3 reads CASSPGTSPEQYF. CDR3 sequence (DNA): TGTGCCAGCAGCCCTGGGACATCCCCCGAGCAGTACTTC. The genes are TRBV11-1 and TRBJ2-7; weak D call: TRBD1 (6 bases). The CDR3 has 13 amino acids. The V end lost 5 bases, the J end lost 6 bases, and 14 bases lay between the germline ends. In germline, CDR1 is SGHAT, CDR2 FQDESV (reference sequence).

The chain carries TRBV5-1 and TRBJ2-3; TRBD2 agrees at 12 bases. J lost 1 base, V lost 0 bases, and 0 bases had no gene match. The CDR3 sequence is 16 residues long. The germline gives CDR1 SGHRS, CDR2 YFSETQ. The CDR3 region is CASSLASGGGTDTQYF. The CDR3 region has the DNA TGCGCCAGCAGCTTGGCTAGCGGGGGGGGCACAGATACGCAGTATTTT.

The chain carries TRBV6-1 and TRBJ1-3; TRBD1 is a possible D gene (5 bases). Trimming removed 0 bases at V and 2 bases at J, with 5 bases between. The CDR3 sequence is 14 residues long. Germline assignment: CDR1 MNHNS and CDR2 SASEGT. CDR3 region: CASSEATAGNTIYF. Written as DNA, the CDR3 is TGTGCCAGCAGTGAAGCGACAGCTGGAAACACCATATATTTT.